This note documents a single T cell receptor (beta chain) sequence. Its target is unknown. These data originate in a study of response to subunit inactivated influenza vaccine. Study-wide results and caveats: The authors put forward the suggestion that each seasonal influenza vaccination may bring in only a limited number of new T cells.

Each CDR3 protein gets one entry after TCRdb re-called the RT-PCR reads with MiXCR. Counted here are 500,000 to 600,000 distinct CDR3 sequences, 12% to 15% occurring once; the ten biggest clones make up approximately 12%. Trimming at V came to 4 bases and at J to 5 bases, leaving 6 bases not matched to a gene. CDR1 and CDR2 from the germline V gene are MNHEY and SVGEGT. CDR3 length: 14 residues. The sequences come from PBMCs from blood, collected approximately 13 days after vaccination. The source is a man aged 50 to 59 who received an inactivated influenza vaccine. The chain combines TRBV6-2 or TRBV6-3 with TRBJ2-7, with 9 bases identical to TRBD2. CDR3 sequence: CASSSPGLANEQYF. CDR3 nucleotide sequence: TGTGCCAGCAGTTCCCCGGGACTAGCTAACGAGCAGTACTTC.